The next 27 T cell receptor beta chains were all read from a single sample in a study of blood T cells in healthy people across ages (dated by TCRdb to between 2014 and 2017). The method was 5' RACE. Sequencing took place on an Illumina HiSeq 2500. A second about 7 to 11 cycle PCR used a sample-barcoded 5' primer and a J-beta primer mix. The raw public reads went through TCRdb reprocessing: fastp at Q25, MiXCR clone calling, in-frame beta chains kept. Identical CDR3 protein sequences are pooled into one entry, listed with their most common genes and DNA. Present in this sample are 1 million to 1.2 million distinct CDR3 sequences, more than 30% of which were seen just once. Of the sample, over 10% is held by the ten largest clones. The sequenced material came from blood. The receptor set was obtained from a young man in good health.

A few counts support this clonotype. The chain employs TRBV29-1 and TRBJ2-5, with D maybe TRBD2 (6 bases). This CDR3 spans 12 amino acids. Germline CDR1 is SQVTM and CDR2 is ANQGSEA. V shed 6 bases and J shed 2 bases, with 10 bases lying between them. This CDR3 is CSVRDFQETQYF. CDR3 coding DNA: TGCAGCGTGAGGGACTTTCAAGAGACCCAGTACTTC.

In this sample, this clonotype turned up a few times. For the CDR3, the DNA is TGTGCCACCGAAACGTGCCTCGCCAACGGTTCACCCCTCCACTTT. It specifies CATETCLANGSPLHF. This chain joins TRBV24-1 and TRBJ1-6; no firm D call. Looked up from germline, CDR1 is KGHDR and CDR2 is SFDVKD. The V end lost 9 bases, the J end lost 9 bases, and 20 bases lay between the germline ends. There are 15 residues in the CDR3.

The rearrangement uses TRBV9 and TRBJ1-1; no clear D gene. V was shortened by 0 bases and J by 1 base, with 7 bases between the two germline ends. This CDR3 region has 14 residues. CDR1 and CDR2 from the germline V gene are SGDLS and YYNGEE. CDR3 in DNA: TGTGCCAGCAGCGTAGTTTCCCCGAACACTGAAGCTTTCTTT. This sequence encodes CASSVVSPNTEAFF.

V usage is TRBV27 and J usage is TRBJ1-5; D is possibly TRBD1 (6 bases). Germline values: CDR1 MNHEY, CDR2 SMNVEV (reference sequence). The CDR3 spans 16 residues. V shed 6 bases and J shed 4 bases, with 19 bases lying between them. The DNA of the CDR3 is TGTGCCAGCAGCCGCATTCAAACAGGGATTAATCAGCCCCAGCATTTT. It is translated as CASSRIQTGINQPQHF.

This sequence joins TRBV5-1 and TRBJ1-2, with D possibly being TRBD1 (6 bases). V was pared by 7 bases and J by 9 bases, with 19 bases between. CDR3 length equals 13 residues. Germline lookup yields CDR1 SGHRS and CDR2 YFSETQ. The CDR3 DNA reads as TGCGCCAGCGGCGCTATGGACAGAACGAGCTACACCTTC. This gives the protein CASGAMDRTSYTF.

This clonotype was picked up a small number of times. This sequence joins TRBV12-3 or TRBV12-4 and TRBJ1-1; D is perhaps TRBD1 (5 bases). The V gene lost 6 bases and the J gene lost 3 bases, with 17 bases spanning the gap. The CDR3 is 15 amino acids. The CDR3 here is CASSSPGRGYTEAFF. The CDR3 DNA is TGTGCCAGCAGCTCCCCCGGGAGGGGCTACACTGAAGCTTTCTTT.

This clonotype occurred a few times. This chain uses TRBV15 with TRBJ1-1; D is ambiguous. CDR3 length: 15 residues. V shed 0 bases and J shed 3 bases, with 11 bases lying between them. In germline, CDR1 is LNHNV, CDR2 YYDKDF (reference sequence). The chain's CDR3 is CATSRDTDEYTEAFF. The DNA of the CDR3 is TGTGCCACCAGCAGAGATACCGACGAGTACACTGAAGCTTTCTTT.

The CDR3 is CASRENGDTQYF. The CDR3 DNA reads as TGTGCCAGCAGGGAGAACGGAGATACGCAGTATTTT. V gene TRBV12-3 or TRBV12-4 combines with J gene TRBJ2-3, with D uncertain. With 6 bases removed from V and 5 bases from J, the gap between germline ends came to 9 bases. The CDR3 is 12 residues long.

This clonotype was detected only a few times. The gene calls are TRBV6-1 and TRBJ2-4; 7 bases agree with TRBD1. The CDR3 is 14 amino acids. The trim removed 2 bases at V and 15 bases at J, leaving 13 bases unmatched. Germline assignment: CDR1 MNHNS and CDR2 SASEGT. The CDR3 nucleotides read TGTGCCAGCAGTGAAAATTGGATAAGGGACAGCTTGTACTTC. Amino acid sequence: CASSENWIRDSLYF.

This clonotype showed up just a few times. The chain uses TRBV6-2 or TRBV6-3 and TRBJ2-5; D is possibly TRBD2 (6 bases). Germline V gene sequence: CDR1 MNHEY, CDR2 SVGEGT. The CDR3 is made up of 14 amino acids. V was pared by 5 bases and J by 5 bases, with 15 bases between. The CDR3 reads CASSPWDSGETQYF. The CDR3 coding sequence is TGTGCCAGCAGTCCCTGGGACTCGGGTGAGACCCAGTACTTC.

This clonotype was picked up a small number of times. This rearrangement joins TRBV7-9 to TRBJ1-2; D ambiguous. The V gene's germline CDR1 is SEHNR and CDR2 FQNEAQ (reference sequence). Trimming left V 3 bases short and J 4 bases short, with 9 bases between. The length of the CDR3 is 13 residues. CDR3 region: CASSFGSAYGYTF. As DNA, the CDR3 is TGTGCCAGCAGCTTCGGATCAGCCTATGGCTACACCTTC.

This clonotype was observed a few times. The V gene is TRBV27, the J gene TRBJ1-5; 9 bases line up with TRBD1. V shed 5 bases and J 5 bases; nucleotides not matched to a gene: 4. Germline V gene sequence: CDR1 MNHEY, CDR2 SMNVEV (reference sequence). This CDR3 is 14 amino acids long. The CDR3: CASSKQGAHQPQHF. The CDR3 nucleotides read TGTGCCAGCAGTAAACAGGGGGCGCATCAGCCCCAGCATTTT.

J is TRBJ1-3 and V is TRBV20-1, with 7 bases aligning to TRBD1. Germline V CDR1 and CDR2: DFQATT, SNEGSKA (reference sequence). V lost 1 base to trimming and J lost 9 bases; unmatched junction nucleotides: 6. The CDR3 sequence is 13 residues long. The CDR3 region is CSARATGVSTIYF. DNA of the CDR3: TGCAGTGCTAGAGCAACAGGGGTAAGCACCATATATTTT.

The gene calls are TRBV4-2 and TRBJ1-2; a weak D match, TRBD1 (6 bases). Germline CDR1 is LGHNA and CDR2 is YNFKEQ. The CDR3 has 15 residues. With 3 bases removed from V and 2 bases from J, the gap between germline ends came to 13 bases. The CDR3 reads CASSQQGQLNYGYTF. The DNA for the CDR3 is TGTGCCAGCAGCCAGCAAGGACAGCTGAACTATGGCTACACCTTC.

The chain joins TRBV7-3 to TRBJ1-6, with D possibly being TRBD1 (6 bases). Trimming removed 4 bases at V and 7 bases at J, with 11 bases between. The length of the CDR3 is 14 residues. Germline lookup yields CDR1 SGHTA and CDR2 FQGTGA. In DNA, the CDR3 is TGTGCCAGCAGCTCCGGGACAAGGAATTCACCCCTCCACTTT. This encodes CASSSGTRNSPLHF.

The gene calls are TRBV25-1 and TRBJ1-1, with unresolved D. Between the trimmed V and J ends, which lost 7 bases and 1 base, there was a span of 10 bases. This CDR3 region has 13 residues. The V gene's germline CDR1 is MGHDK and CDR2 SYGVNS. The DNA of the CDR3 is TGTGCCAGCAAAAGGTCCGGGAACACTGAAGCTTTCTTT. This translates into CASKRSGNTEAFF.

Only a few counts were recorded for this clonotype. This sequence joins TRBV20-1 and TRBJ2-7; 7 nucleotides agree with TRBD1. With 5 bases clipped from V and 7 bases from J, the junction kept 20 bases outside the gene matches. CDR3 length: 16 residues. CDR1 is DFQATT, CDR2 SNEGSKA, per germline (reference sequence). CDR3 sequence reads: CSAVLGYRQGVMEQYF. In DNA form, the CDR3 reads TGCAGTGCTGTACTGGGCTACAGACAGGGCGTCATGGAGCAGTACTTC.

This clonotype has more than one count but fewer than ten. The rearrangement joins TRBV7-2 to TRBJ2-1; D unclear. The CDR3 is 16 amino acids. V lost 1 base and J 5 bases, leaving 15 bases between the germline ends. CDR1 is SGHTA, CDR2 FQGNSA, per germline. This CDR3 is CASSLGGIGRNNEQFF. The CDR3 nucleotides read TGTGCCAGCAGCTTAGGGGGAATTGGACGGAACAATGAGCAGTTCTTC.

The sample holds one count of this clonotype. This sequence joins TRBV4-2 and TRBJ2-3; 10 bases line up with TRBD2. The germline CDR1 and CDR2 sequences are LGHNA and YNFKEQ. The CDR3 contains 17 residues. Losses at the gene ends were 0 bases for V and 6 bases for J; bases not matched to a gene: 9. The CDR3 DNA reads TGTGCCAGCAGCCAAGATCCCCAGCGGGGGGGAGGGGATACGCAGTATTTT. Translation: CASSQDPQRGGGDTQYF.

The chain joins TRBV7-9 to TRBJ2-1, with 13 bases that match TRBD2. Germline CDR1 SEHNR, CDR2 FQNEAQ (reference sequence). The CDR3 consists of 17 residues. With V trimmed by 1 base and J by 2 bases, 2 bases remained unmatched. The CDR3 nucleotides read TGTGCCAGCAGCTTAGTGGGACTAGCGGGACCCTACAATGAGCAGTTCTTC. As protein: CASSLVGLAGPYNEQFF.

The CDR3 protein is CASSFVRVNQPQHF. As DNA, the CDR3 is TGTGCCAGCAGTTTTGTTAGGGTAAATCAGCCCCAGCATTTT. The chain is built from TRBV27 and TRBJ1-5; D is unresolved. Looked up from germline, CDR1 is MNHEY and CDR2 is SMNVEV (reference sequence). The CDR3 spans 14 residues. V shed 3 bases and J shed 4 bases, with 10 bases lying between them.

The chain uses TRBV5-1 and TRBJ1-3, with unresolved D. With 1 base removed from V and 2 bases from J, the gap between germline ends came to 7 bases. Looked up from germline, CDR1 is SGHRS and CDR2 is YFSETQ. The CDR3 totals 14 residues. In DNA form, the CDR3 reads TGCGCCAGCAGCTTGAGCCAGGCTGGAAACACCATATATTTT. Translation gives CASSLSQAGNTIYF.

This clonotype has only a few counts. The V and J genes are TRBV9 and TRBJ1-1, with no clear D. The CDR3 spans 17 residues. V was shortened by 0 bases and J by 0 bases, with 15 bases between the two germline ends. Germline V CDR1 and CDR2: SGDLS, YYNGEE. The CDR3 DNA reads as TGTGCCAGCAGCGTAGAAGAAGAGGTACGGATGAACACTGAAGCTTTCTTT. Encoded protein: CASSVEEEVRMNTEAFF.

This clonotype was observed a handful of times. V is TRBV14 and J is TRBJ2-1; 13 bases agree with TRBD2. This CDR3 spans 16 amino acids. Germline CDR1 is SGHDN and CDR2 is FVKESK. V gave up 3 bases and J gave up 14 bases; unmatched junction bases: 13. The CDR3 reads CASSQPGTSGTLHKFF. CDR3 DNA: TGTGCCAGCAGCCAGCCCGGGACTAGCGGGACACTCCATAAGTTCTTC.

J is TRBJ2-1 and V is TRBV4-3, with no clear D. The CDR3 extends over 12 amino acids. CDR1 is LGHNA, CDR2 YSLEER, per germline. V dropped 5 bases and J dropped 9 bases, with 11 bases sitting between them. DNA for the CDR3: TGCGCCAGCAGCAAGGGAAAGAGTGAGCAGTTCTTC. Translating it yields CASSKGKSEQFF.

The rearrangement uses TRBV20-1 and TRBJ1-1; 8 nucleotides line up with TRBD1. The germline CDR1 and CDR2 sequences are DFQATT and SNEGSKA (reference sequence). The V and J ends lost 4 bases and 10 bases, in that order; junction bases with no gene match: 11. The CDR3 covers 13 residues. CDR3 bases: TGCAGTGCTACCCCCTCAAGGACAGGGCCAGCTTTCTTT. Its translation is CSATPSRTGPAFF.

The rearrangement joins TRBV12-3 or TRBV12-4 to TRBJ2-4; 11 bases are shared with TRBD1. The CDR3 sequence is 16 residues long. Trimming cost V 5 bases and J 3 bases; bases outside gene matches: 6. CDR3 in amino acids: CASSPPDRGLKNIQYF. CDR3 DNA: TGTGCCAGCAGTCCCCCGGACAGGGGGCTCAAAAACATTCAGTACTTC.